This T cell receptor (beta chain) comes out of a study of CD8 T cells in Susac syndrome. Random hexamers were used to reverse transcribe the RNA input (roughly 0.5 to 1 ug). TCRdb redid the calling of the immunoSEQ multiplex PCR reads with MiXCR, one entry per CDR3 protein. This table has 90,000 to 150,000 distinct CDR3 sequences, nearly 95% appearing once. V lost 4 bases and J lost 3; bases outside the gene matches: 7. Per the germline V gene, CDR1 is SGHRS and CDR2 is YFSETQ. The CDR3 has 15 amino acids. The CD8+ and CD4+ T cells were negatively isolated, with the TEMRA cells enriched by FACS. The clonotype originates from a human donor in good health. Sequencing was performed on CD4+ T cells from PBMCs. The rearrangement uses TRBV5-1 and TRBJ2-7, with TRBD1 identical over 10 bases. The CDR3 reads CASSPSGQGYYEQYF. The CDR3 nucleotides are TGCGCCAGCAGCCCTTCGGGACAGGGGTACTACGAGCAGTACTTC.